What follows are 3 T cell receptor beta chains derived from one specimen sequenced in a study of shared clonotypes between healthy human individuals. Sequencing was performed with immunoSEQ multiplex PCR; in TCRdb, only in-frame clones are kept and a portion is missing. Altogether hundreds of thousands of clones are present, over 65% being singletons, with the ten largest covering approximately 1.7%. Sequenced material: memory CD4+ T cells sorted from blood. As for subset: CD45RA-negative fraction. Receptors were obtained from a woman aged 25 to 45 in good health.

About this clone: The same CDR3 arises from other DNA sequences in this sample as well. The CDR3 reads CASSRSGTVYEKLFF. CDR3 nucleotides: TGTGCCAGCAGCCGAAGTGGGACAGTGTATGAAAAACTGTTTTTT. The rearrangement links TRBV14 to TRBJ1-4, with TRBD1 matching over 7 bases. J lost 6 bases, V lost 4 bases, and 8 bases had no gene match. From germline, CDR1 is SGHDN and CDR2 FVKESK. The CDR3 is 15 amino acids.

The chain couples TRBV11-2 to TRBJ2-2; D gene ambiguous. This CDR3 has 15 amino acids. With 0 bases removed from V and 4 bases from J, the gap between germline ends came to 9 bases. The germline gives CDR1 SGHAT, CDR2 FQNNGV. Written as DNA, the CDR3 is TGTGCCAGCAGCTTAGATCCCGGAGTCACCGGGGAGCTGTTTTTT. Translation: CASSLDPGVTGELFF.

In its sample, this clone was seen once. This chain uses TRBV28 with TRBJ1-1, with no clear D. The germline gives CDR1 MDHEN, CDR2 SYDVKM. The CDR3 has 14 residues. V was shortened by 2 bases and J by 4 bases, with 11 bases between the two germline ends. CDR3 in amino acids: CASSLVRGTTEAFF. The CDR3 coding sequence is TGTGCCAGCAGTTTAGTCCGGGGAACCACTGAAGCTTTCTTT. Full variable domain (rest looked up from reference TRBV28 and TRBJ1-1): DVKVTQSSRYLVKRTGEKVFLECVQDMDHENMFWYRQDPGLGLRLIYFSYDVKMKEKGDIPEGYSVSREKKERFSLILESASTNQTSMYLCASSLVRGTTEAFFGQGTRLTVV.